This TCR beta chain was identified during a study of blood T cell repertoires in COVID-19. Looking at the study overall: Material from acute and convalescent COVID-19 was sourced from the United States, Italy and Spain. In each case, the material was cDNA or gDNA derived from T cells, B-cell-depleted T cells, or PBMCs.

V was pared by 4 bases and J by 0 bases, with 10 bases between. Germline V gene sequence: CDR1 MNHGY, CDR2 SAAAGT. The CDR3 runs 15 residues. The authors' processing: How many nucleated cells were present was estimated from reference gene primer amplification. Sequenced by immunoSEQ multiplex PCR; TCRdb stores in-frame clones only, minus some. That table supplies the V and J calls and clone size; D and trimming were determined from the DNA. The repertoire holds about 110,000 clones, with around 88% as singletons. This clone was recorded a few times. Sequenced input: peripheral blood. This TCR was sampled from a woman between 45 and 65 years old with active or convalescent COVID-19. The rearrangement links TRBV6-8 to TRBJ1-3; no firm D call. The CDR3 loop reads CASSWEGFSGNTIYF. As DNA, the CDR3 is TGTGCCAGCAGTTGGGAGGGTTTCTCTGGAAACACCATATATTTT.